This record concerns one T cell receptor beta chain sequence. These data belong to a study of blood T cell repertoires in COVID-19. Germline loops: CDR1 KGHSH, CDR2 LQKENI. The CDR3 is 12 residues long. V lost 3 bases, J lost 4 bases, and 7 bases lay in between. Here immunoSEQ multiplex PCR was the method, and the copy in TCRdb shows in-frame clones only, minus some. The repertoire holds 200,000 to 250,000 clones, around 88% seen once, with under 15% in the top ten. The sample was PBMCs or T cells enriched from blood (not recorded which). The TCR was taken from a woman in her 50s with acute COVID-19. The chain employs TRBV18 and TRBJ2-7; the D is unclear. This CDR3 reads CASSPRLYEQYF. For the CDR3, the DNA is TGTGCCAGCTCACCCCGACTTTACGAGCAGTACTTC.